One sample yielded the 5 T cell receptor beta chains listed below, sequenced in a study of blood T cell repertoires in COVID-19. Measured with immunoSEQ multiplex PCR; TCRdb has only the in-frame clones, and not every one. The table has fewer than 500,000 clones, around 84% seen once. Sequencing used peripheral blood. The receptors were gathered from a human donor with acute or convalescent COVID-19. The donor label of this sample is uncertain.

V gene TRBV2 combines with J gene TRBJ1-5, with D unclear. The CDR3 spans 14 residues. Trimming took 4 bases from V and 3 from J, leaving 10 bases between them. Germline V gene data show CDR1 as SNHLY and CDR2 as FYNNEI. CDR3 sequence reads: CASSGLRNNQPQHF. The CDR3 nucleotides read TGTGCCAGCAGTGGCCTGAGGAACAATCAGCCCCAGCATTTT.

This clone has only one observation. V and J are TRBV5-1 and TRBJ2-1; 8 bases align to TRBD1. V was clipped by 0 bases and J by 10 bases; unmatched bases: 9. The CDR3 contains 15 residues. The germline gives CDR1 SGHRS, CDR2 YFSETQ. This CDR3 reads CASSLDATGVSEQFF. DNA for the CDR3: TGCGCCAGCAGCTTGGACGCGACAGGGGTTTCCGAGCAGTTCTTC.

The chain uses TRBV12-3 or TRBV12-4 and TRBJ1-2; D uncertain. The germline V and J ends were trimmed by 5 bases and 8 bases, with 12 bases remaining between them. The CDR3 is 12 amino acids. This CDR3 reads CASSPGSGGYTF. In DNA, the CDR3 is TGTGCCAGCAGTCCAGGCTCGGGGGGCTACACCTTC.

The chain couples TRBV9 to TRBJ2-3, with 8 bases aligning to TRBD2. With V trimmed by 3 bases and J by 3 bases, 9 bases remained unmatched. Germline loops: CDR1 SGDLS, CDR2 YYNGEE. This CDR3 is 16 amino acids long. CDR3 DNA: TGTGCCAGCAGCGGCCTCACGGGGGGGCCAACAGATACGCAGTATTTT. Encoded protein: CASSGLTGGPTDTQYF.

J is TRBJ1-6 and V is TRBV4-2; the D is unclear. Trimming took 2 bases from V and 8 from J, leaving 13 bases between them. CDR3 length: 15 residues. Germline CDR1 and CDR2: LGHNA and YNFKEQ. CDR3 in DNA: TGTGCCAGCAGCCAATCAGGCAGACCCTATTCACCCCTCCACTTT. Its translation: CASSQSGRPYSPLHF.